Sequencing of this T cell receptor (beta chain) was carried out in a study of shared clonotypes between healthy human individuals. The study's findings and limits: It was the few donors that limited the genetic and exposure-history diversity represented.

The method was immunoSEQ multiplex PCR; TCRdb's version includes in-frame clones alone and lacks a portion of them. In the table there are 2 million to 2.5 million clones, roughly 92% of which are singletons. This clone is a singleton in its sample. Its specificity is not known. Distinct nucleotide sequences in the sample also encode this CDR3. The CDR3 contains 15 residues. Germline CDR1 is KGHSH and CDR2 is LQKENI. V lost 3 bases, J lost 0 bases, and 12 bases lay in between. The TCR comes from a man aged 18 to 29 in good health. Some clones in this sample may be carry-over from other donors' samples. V usage is TRBV18 and J usage is TRBJ2-7, with D maybe TRBD1 (6 bases). The sample comprised naive CD4+ T cells from PBMCs. Stated subset: CD45RA+ positively selected. In DNA, the CDR3 is TGTGCCAGCTCACCGGGCAGGGGTTCCTCCTACGAGCAGTACTTC. Encoded protein: CASSPGRGSSYEQYF.